The 25 T cell receptor beta chains below were found in one sample sequenced in a study of T cell responses to AZD1222 COVID-19 vaccine. The repertoire was sequenced with immunoSEQ multiplex PCR; TCRdb's copy has only in-frame clones and lacks some. The sample includes 90,000 to 150,000 clones, 90% of them seen just once. The input for sequencing was peripheral blood, taken 28 days after the second dose of the MenACWY control vaccine. These receptors were collected from an adult who received the MenACWY meningococcal vaccine as a control.

CDR3 nucleotides: TGTGCCACCCGCGAGGGTGCTCAGCCCCAGCATTTT. This gives the protein CATREGAQPQHF. This chain uses TRBV10-3 with TRBJ1-5; D remains ambiguous. Trimming took off 10 bases at V and 6 bases at J, with 13 bases between the two ends. The CDR3 is made up of 12 amino acids. In germline, CDR1 is ENHRY, CDR2 SYGVKD.

The chain recombines TRBV5-5 with TRBJ2-7; D is unresolved. The CDR3 has 13 residues. Deletions cut 6 bases from V and 0 bases from J, with 10 bases between. The germline V gene encodes CDR1 SGHKS and CDR2 YYEKEE (reference sequence). CDR3 sequence reads: CASTTADSYEQYF. In DNA form, the CDR3 reads TGTGCCAGCACAACAGCAGACTCCTACGAGCAGTACTTC.

This chain joins TRBV27 and TRBJ2-7; possibly TRBD1 or TRBD2 for D (5 bases each). The V end lost 4 bases, the J end lost 0 bases, and 13 bases lay between the germline ends. The germline CDR1 and CDR2 sequences are MNHEY and SMNVEV (reference sequence). The CDR3 is made up of 15 amino acids. CDR3 sequence (DNA): TGTGCCAGCAGTTCCCCGAGGGGCAGCTCCTACGAGCAGTACTTC. This gives the protein CASSSPRGSSYEQYF.

This sequence joins TRBV7-9 and TRBJ1-2; 8 bases align to TRBD1. The V segment lost 1 base and the J segment 8 bases; nucleotides outside the gene matches: 3. CDR3 size: 13 residues. CDR1 and CDR2 from the germline V gene are SEHNR and FQNEAQ (reference sequence). The CDR3 region is CASSLGTGKGYTF. The CDR3 DNA follows: TGTGCCAGCAGCTTAGGGACAGGGAAAGGCTACACCTTC.

The chain recombines TRBV5-1 with TRBJ2-3, with TRBD2 matching over 7 bases. The CDR3 runs 14 residues. With 1 base clipped from V and 3 bases from J, the junction kept 2 bases outside the gene matches. Germline V gene sequence: CDR1 SGHRS, CDR2 YFSETQ. The CDR3 sequence: CASSLTSETDTQYF. The CDR3 DNA is TGCGCCAGCAGCTTGACTAGCGAAACAGATACGCAGTATTTT. The entire variable domain, with the rest obtained from reference TRBV5-1 and TRBJ2-3, is as follows: KAGVTQTPRYLIKTRGQQVTLSCSPISGHRSVSWYQQTPGQGLQFLFEYFSETQRNKGNFPGRFSGRQFSNSRSEMNVSTLELGDSALYLCASSLTSETDTQYFGPGTRLTVL.

The rearrangement joins TRBV6-2 or TRBV6-3 to TRBJ1-2, with D uncertain. The CDR3 covers 12 residues. V lost 1 base and J lost 4, with 4 bases in between. Germline CDR1 and CDR2: MNHEY and SVGEGT. CDR3 protein: CASSYYTYGYTF. DNA of the CDR3: TGTGCCAGCAGTTACTACACCTATGGCTACACCTTC.

The V and J genes are TRBV5-1 and TRBJ2-2; D gene unclear. CDR1 and CDR2 (germline): SGHRS, YFSETQ. Trimming took 0 bases from V and 0 from J, leaving 24 bases between them. The CDR3 is made up of 21 amino acids. The CDR3 DNA sequence: TGCGCCAGCAGCTTGGCAATGTCGACCCCAATCGGCGGATCGAACACCGGGGAGCTGTTTTTT. This codes for CASSLAMSTPIGGSNTGELFF.

This chain connects TRBV19 to TRBJ2-1, with 8 bases lining up with TRBD2. Germline trimming cut 5 bases from V and 0 bases from J; bases unmatched to any gene: 6. This CDR3 contains 16 residues. Looked up from germline, CDR1 is LNHDA and CDR2 is SQIVND (reference sequence). The CDR3 DNA sequence: TGTGCCAGTAGTGTAAAAGCGGGAGCCTCCTACAATGAGCAGTTCTTC. It translates to CASSVKAGASYNEQFF.

The chain employs TRBV28 and TRBJ1-4; TRBD1 matches 10 bases. The germline gives CDR1 MDHEN, CDR2 SYDVKM. The V and J ends lost 8 bases and 8 bases, in that order; junction bases with no gene match: 8. CDR3 size: 14 residues. The CDR3 nucleotides read TGTGCCAGCTACGAGACAGGGGGCAAAGAAAAACTGTTTTTT. It yields the protein CASYETGGKEKLFF.

The rearrangement uses TRBV21-1 and TRBJ1-1; the table's D gene call, TRBD1, was not cross checked with the DNA. TRBV21-1 is flagged as a pseudogene. This CDR3 region has 14 residues. CDR3: CASNRDRAGTEAFF. The CDR3 DNA is TGTGCCAGCAACCGGGACAGGGCAGGCACTGAAGCTTTCTTT.

The chain links TRBV28 to TRBJ2-1; 7 bases match TRBD2. Unmatched junction bases numbered 14, after V lost 6 bases and J lost 0 bases. CDR1 MDHEN and CDR2 SYDVKM come from the germline V gene. The CDR3 extends over 18 amino acids. CDR3 sequence (DNA): TGTGCCAGCAGAAGCGCGGCCCCGCGGGGGAGCTCCTACAATGAGCAGTTCTTC. Protein product: CASRSAAPRGSSYNEQFF.

The rearrangement links TRBV12-2 to TRBJ2-5; the table gives TRBD1 as D, unverified against the DNA. TRBV12-2 is flagged as a pseudogene. The CDR3 sequence is 14 residues long. Here the CDR3 DNA reads TGTGCAAGTCGCTCTTGGACAGGGGAAGAGACCCAGTACTTC. Translated: CASRSWTGEETQYF.

The chain uses TRBV6-2 or TRBV6-3 and TRBJ2-2; TRBD2 matches 7 bases. J was trimmed by 2 bases and V by 5 bases; bases with no gene match: 5. The CDR3 length is 15 residues. CDR1 is MNHEY and CDR2 is SVGEGT in the germline V gene. CDR3 DNA sequence: TGTGCCAGCAGTAGGAGCGGGGCCAACACCGGGGAGCTGTTTTTT. Amino acids: CASSRSGANTGELFF.

This clone was counted only a few times. The genes are TRBV23-1 and TRBJ1-4, with D possibly being TRBD1 (5 bases). Being an ORF, TRBV23-1 has a function that is uncertain. V lost 4 bases and J lost 8, with 26 bases in between. The CDR3 covers 18 residues. The DNA of the CDR3 is TGCGCCAGCAGTCCTTCCCCACTGGACGTGGGGGAGGAAGAAAAACTGTTTTTT. Its protein product is CASSPSPLDVGEEEKLFF.

This clone appeared a single time. The chain has TRBV19 and TRBJ1-2; a weak D match, TRBD1 (5 bases). The CDR3 covers 13 residues. Between the trimmed V and J ends, which lost 3 bases and 8 bases, there was a span of 13 bases. Germline assignment: CDR1 LNHDA and CDR2 SQIVND (reference sequence). DNA for the CDR3: TGTGCCAGTAGTATCGACAGACTCCAAGGCTACACCTTC. This gives the protein CASSIDRLQGYTF.

Points on this clone: Other DNA sequences in this sample translate to the same CDR3. The chain uses TRBV7-2 and TRBJ1-5; D gene ambiguous. V lost 2 bases, J lost 4 bases, and 6 bases lay in between. CDR1 and CDR2 from the germline V gene are SGHTA and FQGNSA. The CDR3 extends over 13 amino acids. The CDR3 bases are TGTGCCAGCAGCTTACGTGGTAATCAGCCCCAGCATTTT. It encodes CASSLRGNQPQHF.

The rearrangement joins TRBV11-3 to TRBJ2-3; the match to TRBD1 covers 9 bases. This CDR3 region has 15 residues. CDR1 and CDR2 (germline): SGHNT, YENEEA. The V segment lost 5 bases and the J segment 4 bases; nucleotides outside the gene matches: 7. CDR3 sequence reads: CASSQGGTGPDTQYF. The CDR3 bases are TGTGCCAGCAGCCAAGGGGGGACAGGGCCAGATACGCAGTATTTT.

This chain joins TRBV28 and TRBJ1-4; TRBD1 might be the D (5 bases). The CDR3 sequence is 15 residues long. V lost 7 bases to trimming and J lost 0 bases, with 12 bases between them. CDR1 and CDR2 (germline): MDHEN, SYDVKM. CDR3 sequence: CASIAGGTTNEKLFF. The CDR3 DNA reads as TGTGCCAGCATCGCCGGGGGAACAACTAATGAAAAACTGTTTTTT. Full variable domain (remainder filled in from reference TRBV28 and TRBJ1-4): DVKVTQSSRYLVKRTGEKVFLECVQDMDHENMFWYRQDPGLGLRLIYFSYDVKMKEKGDIPEGYSVSREKKERFSLILESASTNQTSMYLCASIAGGTTNEKLFFGSGTQLSVL.

This chain joins TRBV28 and TRBJ2-5, with 8 bases fitting TRBD2. V shed 2 bases and J 2 bases; nucleotides not matched to a gene: 1. Germline V gene lookup returns CDR1 MDHEN and CDR2 SYDVKM. The CDR3 is made up of 14 amino acids. CDR3 coding DNA: TGTGCCAGCAGTTTAGGCGGGAGGCAAGAGACCCAGTACTTC. Its protein product is CASSLGGRQETQYF.

The chain joins TRBV11-2 to TRBJ2-3, with 13 nucleotides matching TRBD2. The V gene's germline CDR1 is SGHAT and CDR2 FQNNGV. The length of the CDR3 is 15 residues. V shed 1 base, J shed 8 bases, and the junction held 3 bases outside the gene matches. Here the CDR3 reads CASSLATSGRTTQYF. CDR3 coding DNA: TGTGCCAGCAGCTTAGCGACTAGCGGGAGGACTACGCAGTATTTT.

The chain couples TRBV28 to TRBJ1-3; 7 bases match TRBD1. The CDR3 is 14 residues long. V shed 3 bases and J 4 bases; nucleotides not matched to a gene: 3. Germline CDR1 MDHEN, CDR2 SYDVKM. CDR3 residues: CASSFEGAGNTIYF. CDR3 bases: TGTGCCAGCAGTTTTGAGGGGGCCGGAAACACCATATATTTT.

J is TRBJ1-2 and V is TRBV30; no clear D gene. V lost 0 bases to trimming and J lost 2 bases, with 10 bases between them. CDR3 length: 14 amino acids. CDR1 GTSNPN and CDR2 SVGIG come from the germline V gene (reference sequence). In nucleotides, the CDR3 is TGTGCCTGGAGTGTACGAATTGCCAACTATGGCTACACCTTC. It encodes CAWSVRIANYGYTF.

V and J are TRBV30 and TRBJ1-1, with a possible D match to TRBD1 (5 bases). Deletions cut 2 bases from V and 1 base from J, with 8 bases between. The germline V gene has CDR1 GTSNPN and CDR2 SVGIG (reference sequence). This CDR3 region has 13 residues. Here the CDR3 DNA reads TGTGCCTGGAGTCACGGGGGGAACACTGAAGCTTTCTTT. This gives the protein CAWSHGGNTEAFF.

The chain has TRBV21-1 and TRBJ2-1; no DNA check was done on the table's D call, TRBD2. TRBV21-1 is listed as a pseudogene. The CDR3 runs to 13 residues. CDR3 nucleotide sequence: TGTGCCAGCAGCAAAGATAACTACAATGAGCAGTTCTTC. Amino acids: CASSKDNYNEQFF.

The genes are TRBV6-5 and TRBJ1-1; D gene unclear. The CDR3 consists of 15 residues. Trimming stripped 5 bases from V and 4 bases from J, with 17 bases between. Germline values: CDR1 MNHEY, CDR2 SVGAGI. CDR3 region: CASSHKSFGSTEAFF. CDR3 bases: TGTGCCAGCAGTCATAAGTCTTTTGGTAGCACTGAAGCTTTCTTT.